These 16 T cell receptor beta chains originate from one sample sequenced in a study of T cells after yellow fever vaccination. TCRdb ran MiXCR on the 5' RACE reads and lists one entry per CDR3 protein. Found here are 250,000 or so distinct CDR3 sequences, about 3.5% of them singletons; the top ten hold under 20%. The sequencing here drew on PBMCs, taken 15 days after the yellow fever booster vaccination. The receptor set was obtained from a man between 18 and 29 years old who received the YFV17D yellow fever vaccine.

This clonotype has a count of ten or more. The genes are TRBV12-3 or TRBV12-4 and TRBJ1-4; unclear D gene. V was trimmed by 6 bases and J by 1 base, leaving 12 bases between them. CDR3 length: 15 amino acids. The CDR3: CASRRDTGTNEKLFF. The CDR3 DNA sequence: TGTGCCAGCAGACGTGACACGGGAACTAATGAAAAACTGTTTTTT.

Many counts were recorded for this clonotype. The rearrangement links TRBV25-1 to TRBJ2-1, with D maybe TRBD1 (6 bases). Trimming left V 10 bases short and J 3 bases short, with 19 bases between. The CDR3 contains 15 residues. The germline CDR1 and CDR2 sequences are MGHDK and SYGVNS. The CDR3 sequence is CATLRDTLGYNEQFF. In DNA form, the CDR3 reads TGTGCCACCCTCCGGGACACCCTTGGCTACAATGAGCAGTTCTTC.

This clonotype came up many times. The chain carries TRBV20-1 and TRBJ2-5; perhaps TRBD2 as D (5 bases). The germline CDR1 and CDR2 sequences are DFQATT and SNEGSKA (reference sequence). This CDR3 has 13 amino acids. V shed 3 bases and J shed 1 base, with 9 bases lying between them. This CDR3 reads CSASWLAQETQYF. The DNA of the CDR3 is TGCAGTGCTAGTTGGCTAGCCCAAGAGACCCAGTACTTC.

This clonotype turned up a few times. The chain is built from TRBV20-1 and TRBJ1-5; D gene ambiguous. Germline CDR1 DFQATT, CDR2 SNEGSKA (reference sequence). This CDR3 is built from 14 residues. Trimming took 4 bases from V and 4 from J, leaving 14 bases between them. Written as DNA, the CDR3 is TGCAGTGCTACCAAGACCGGAGGAAATCAGCCCCAGCATTTT. Translated, it gives CSATKTGGNQPQHF.

This clonotype came up many times. The chain is built from TRBV10-3 and TRBJ1-6; a possible D gene is TRBD1 (5 bases). Germline V lookup: CDR1 ENHRY, CDR2 SYGVKD. The length of the CDR3 is 15 residues. Deletions cut 10 bases from V and 6 bases from J, with 19 bases between. The CDR3: CANNDQGPVNSPLHF. Written as DNA, the CDR3 is TGTGCCAACAACGATCAGGGACCCGTTAATTCACCCCTCCACTTT.

This clonotype came up many times. The chain links TRBV4-2 to TRBJ2-1; D unresolved. V was clipped by 4 bases and J by 5 bases, with 9 bases between them. Germline V gene data show CDR1 as LGHNA and CDR2 as YNFKEQ. The length of the CDR3 is 13 residues. The DNA for the CDR3 is TGTGCCAGCAGCCCCCGACTGCACAATGAGCAGTTCTTC. It yields the protein CASSPRLHNEQFF.

In its sample, this clonotype was seen a few times. The chain recombines TRBV5-4 with TRBJ2-2; possibly TRBD2 for D (7 bases). From germline, CDR1 is SGHNT and CDR2 YYREEE (reference sequence). This CDR3 has 15 residues. Trimming stripped 4 bases from V and 0 bases from J, with 10 bases between. For the CDR3, the DNA is TGTGCCAGCAGCCAAGGGGGGGCGAACACCGGGGAGCTGTTTTTT. Amino acids: CASSQGGANTGELFF.

This clonotype was counted many times. The rearrangement uses TRBV10-3 and TRBJ1-4; D gene uncertain. The CDR3 contains 16 residues. Germline V lookup: CDR1 ENHRY, CDR2 SYGVKD. Trimming left V 0 bases short and J 3 bases short, with 11 bases between. This chain's CDR3 is CAISESGLSANEKLFF. The DNA for the CDR3 is TGTGCCATCAGTGAGTCGGGTTTGTCAGCTAATGAAAAACTGTTTTTT.

The table lists this clonotype with many counts. The V call is TRBV5-1, the J call TRBJ1-4; D uncertain. V lost 0 bases, J lost 7 bases, and 10 bases lay in between. CDR1 and CDR2 from the germline V gene are SGHRS and YFSETQ. The CDR3 is 14 residues long. CDR3 protein: CASSLDPTGEKLFF. The CDR3 DNA follows: TGCGCCAGCAGCTTGGACCCCACGGGTGAAAAACTGTTTTTT.

This clonotype has ten or more counts. The rearrangement joins TRBV20-1 to TRBJ2-1; TRBD2 matches 8 bases. The CDR3 covers 15 residues. V lost 0 bases and J lost 4; bases outside the gene matches: 5. Germline CDR1 and CDR2: DFQATT and SNEGSKA (reference sequence). The CDR3 protein is CSARDWASGYNEQFF. The CDR3 bases are TGCAGTGCTAGAGACTGGGCTAGCGGGTACAATGAGCAGTTCTTC.

This clonotype appeared many times. This chain uses TRBV12-3 or TRBV12-4 with TRBJ2-7, with 8 bases identical to TRBD1. This CDR3 region has 15 residues. V lost 3 bases, J lost 0 bases, and 4 bases stayed unmatched. Here the CDR3 DNA reads TGTGCCAGCAGTTTCAGGCAGGGGGCCTCCTACGAGCAGTACTTC. As protein: CASSFRQGASYEQYF.

There are many counts of this clonotype. V and J are TRBV3-1 and TRBJ2-7, with D hard to call. With 3 bases removed from V and 0 bases from J, the gap between germline ends came to 9 bases. This CDR3 contains 14 residues. Germline V gene data show CDR1 as LGHDT and CDR2 as YNNKEL (reference sequence). This CDR3 is CASSQYTASYEQYF. The DNA of the CDR3 is TGTGCCAGCAGCCAGTACACAGCCTCCTACGAGCAGTACTTC.

This clonotype has at least ten counts. This rearrangement joins TRBV7-6 to TRBJ2-2; 11 bases are a match to TRBD2. The CDR3 is 19 amino acids. Germline loops: CDR1 SGHVS, CDR2 FNYEAQ. The V segment lost 2 bases and the J segment 3 bases; nucleotides outside the gene matches: 11. CDR3 in DNA: TGTGCCAGCAGCTTAATTCCTTCCGGGACTAGCGGCTACACCGGGGAGCTGTTTTTT. Amino acids: CASSLIPSGTSGYTGELFF.

This clonotype was seen a handful of times. This rearrangement joins TRBV10-3 to TRBJ2-1; 9 bases map to TRBD2. The germline V gene encodes CDR1 ENHRY and CDR2 SYGVKD. This CDR3 comprises 16 residues. V shed 0 bases, J shed 2 bases, and the junction held 2 bases outside the gene matches. DNA of the CDR3: TGTGCCATCAGTGAGTCGCTAGCGGGGCCCTACAATGAGCAGTTCTTC. Protein: CAISESLAGPYNEQFF.

This clonotype was found many times. V gene TRBV19 combines with J gene TRBJ1-5; D is possibly TRBD1 (5 bases). The germline V gene encodes CDR1 LNHDA and CDR2 SQIVND (reference sequence). CDR3 size: 15 residues. V lost 1 base and J lost 3, with 10 bases in between. The CDR3 loop reads CASSIVGRVNQPQHF. The CDR3 DNA reads as TGTGCCAGTAGTATAGTAGGCAGGGTCAATCAGCCCCAGCATTTT.

This clonotype came up many times. CDR3 in DNA: TGTGCCAGCAGCCTAGGGAACTCTGGAAACACCATATATTTT. This gives the protein CASSLGNSGNTIYF. V and J are TRBV4-2 and TRBJ1-3; the D is unclear. V was shortened by 4 bases and J by 0 bases, with 7 bases between the two germline ends. CDR3 length equals 14 residues. Germline V gene data show CDR1 as LGHNA and CDR2 as YNFKEQ.